The 10 T cell receptor beta chains below all came from one sample that was sequenced in a study of CD8 T cells in Susac syndrome. About 0.45 to 1 ug RNA was reverse transcribed with random hexamers. MiXCR, applied by TCRdb to the immunoSEQ multiplex PCR reads, yields one record per CDR3 protein. The table records under 80,000 distinct CDR3 sequences, about 92% of them present only once. Sample: CD4+ T cells from PBMCs. The source is a human donor with Susac syndrome.

The J gene is TRBJ2-3, the V gene TRBV27; 7 bases map to TRBD1. V was clipped by 5 bases and J by 6 bases; unmatched bases: 11. The CDR3 length is 15 residues. CDR1 MNHEY and CDR2 SMNVEV come from the germline V gene (reference sequence). CDR3 amino acids: CASSLTGQRLDTQYF. The CDR3 DNA reads TGTGCCAGCAGTCTCACGGGACAGAGACTTGATACGCAGTATTTT.

A few counts support this clonotype. The chain combines TRBV29-1 with TRBJ1-1; D perhaps matches TRBD1 (5 bases). The V end was cut by 7 bases, the J end by 7 bases, with 13 bases between. This CDR3 is built from 11 residues. Germline CDR1 reads SQVTM; CDR2 reads ANQGSEA. CDR3 bases: TGCAGCGCTTGGGGGGGGATTGAAGCTTTCTTT. Protein sequence: CSAWGGIEAFF. Full variable domain (remainder filled in from reference TRBV29-1 and TRBJ1-1): SAVISQKPSRDICQRGTSLTIQCQVDSQVTMMFWYRQQPGQSLTLIATANQGSEATYESGFVIDKFPISRPNLTFSTLTVSNMSPEDSSIYLCSAWGGIEAFFGQGTRLTVV.

CDR3 coding DNA: TGTGCCAGCAGCCCCTTGACGTCCTATGGCTACACCTTC. This translates into CASSPLTSYGYTF. J is TRBJ1-2 and V is TRBV7-8; unclear D gene. V was cut by 5 bases and J by 4 bases, with 11 bases left in between. The CDR3 sequence is 13 residues long. Per the germline V gene, CDR1 is SGHVS and CDR2 is FQNEAQ.

This chain connects TRBV6-2 or TRBV6-3 to TRBJ2-1; no clear D gene. The germline gives CDR1 MNHEY, CDR2 SVGEGT. CDR3 length: 13 residues. V was clipped by 5 bases and J by 8 bases, with 13 bases between them. CDR3: CASSKLSAHEQFF. The CDR3 bases are TGTGCCAGCAGTAAACTCAGCGCCCATGAGCAGTTCTTC.

CDR3 residues: CARDNSPLHF. The CDR3 DNA sequence: TGTGCCAGGGACAATTCACCCCTCCACTTT. The chain carries TRBV27 and TRBJ1-6; D call uncertain. Trimming removed 9 bases from V and 7 bases from J, with 4 bases in between. The CDR3 length is 10 residues. Germline CDR1 MNHEY, CDR2 SMNVEV (reference sequence).

The gene calls are TRBV11-2 and TRBJ2-4, with D perhaps TRBD2 (6 bases). This CDR3 has 17 amino acids. V lost 4 bases, J lost 3 bases, and 19 bases lay in between. The germline V gene encodes CDR1 SGHAT and CDR2 FQNNGV. CDR3 sequence (DNA): TGTGCCAGCAGCTCCCAGGTGTTTGGTAGCGGCAAAAACATTCAGTACTTC. Its translation: CASSSQVFGSGKNIQYF.

This rearrangement joins TRBV3-1 to TRBJ1-2; possibly TRBD1 for D (6 bases). This CDR3 is built from 14 residues. Germline V gives CDR1 LGHDT, CDR2 YNNKEL (reference sequence). V was pared by 1 base and J by 3 bases, with 9 bases between. The CDR3 spells CASSQGSGDYGYTF. The CDR3 region has the DNA TGTGCCAGCAGCCAAGGGTCAGGGGACTATGGCTACACCTTC.

This clonotype was detected a few times. The J gene is TRBJ2-3, the V gene TRBV5-4, with D perhaps matching TRBD2 (6 bases). Trimming pared 3 bases from V and 8 bases from J, leaving 13 bases between. This CDR3 contains 13 residues. Looked up from germline, CDR1 is SGHNT and CDR2 is YYREEE (reference sequence). CDR3 in DNA: TGTGCCAGCAGCTCCCGACTAGAGGGTACGCAGTATTTT. This codes for CASSSRLEGTQYF.

The chain recombines TRBV4-1 with TRBJ2-1; tentatively, D is TRBD2 (6 bases). CDR1 is MGHRA, CDR2 YSYEKL, per germline. Trimming removed 10 bases at V and 1 base at J, with 20 bases between. The CDR3 spans 16 residues. CDR3 nucleotides: TGCGCCACCGCAGGGAACCGTGGAGGGTCCTACAATGAGCAGTTCTTC. Its protein product is CATAGNRGGSYNEQFF.

This clonotype was observed a single time. This rearrangement joins TRBV29-1 to TRBJ2-3; D possibly corresponds to TRBD1 (5 bases). The V gene's germline CDR1 is SQVTM and CDR2 ANQGSEA. This CDR3 comprises 16 residues. Trimming cost V 4 bases and J 4 bases, with 21 bases left between them. The CDR3 DNA sequence: TGCAGCGTTGGGTTCCGTTTTGGCAGGGCCCCAGATACGCAGTATTTT. Translation gives CSVGFRFGRAPDTQYF.